This TCR beta chain stems from a study of early T cells in non-severe SARS-CoV-2 infection. Each CDR3 protein gets one entry after TCRdb re-called the 5' RACE reads with MiXCR. The table records 70,000 or so distinct CDR3 sequences, 3.5% to 6% of them present only once. Trimming cost V 5 bases and J 1 base, with 8 bases left between them. Germline V gene data show CDR1 as MRHNA and CDR2 as SNTAGT. This CDR3 region has 13 residues. This specimen consisted of whole blood, obtained at baseline. The chain uses TRBV6-4 and TRBJ1-1, with a tentative D call TRBD1 (5 bases). The TCR originated in an adult who was a healthcare worker with PCR-confirmed SARS-CoV-2 infection or an uninfected control (not recorded which). The donor label of this sample is uncertain. The CDR3 DNA reads TGTGCCAGCAGTACCCAGGGGAACACTGAAGCTTTCTTT. This sequence encodes CASSTQGNTEAFF.